This is a list of T cell receptor beta chains from one sample in a study of blood T cells in healthy people across ages. TCRdb reanalysed the 5' RACE reads using MiXCR and keeps one entry per CDR3 protein. The sample has about 1.4 million distinct CDR3 sequences, roughly 59% seen once. Sequencing was performed on blood. These receptors were obtained from a man between 18 and 29 years old in good health. Both conserved end residues are part of each CDR3. The order of the fields is V gene, clone size, D gene, J gene, CDR3 DNA, CDR3 protein. The D gene is left open where the match is weak. Size is omitted from some rows. Given values are once, few, many or a class for expanded clones.

TRBV12-3/TRBV12-4	.	.	TRBJ2-7	TGTGCCAGCAGTTTATTACGTCCCTACGAGCAGTACTTC	CASSLLRPYEQYF
TRBV10-3	.	TRBD1	TRBJ2-4	TGTGCCATCAGAGGACAGGGCGAGAACATTCAGTACTTC	CAIRGQGENIQYF
TRBV25-1	.	.	TRBJ2-1	TGTGCCAGCAGCGCCCTTTGGGGGGAGCAGTTCTTC	CASSALWGEQFF
TRBV12-3/TRBV12-4	.	.	TRBJ2-3	TGTGCCAGCAGCCCCAATCTAGGCCCAGATACGCAGTATTTT	CASSPNLGPDTQYF
TRBV7-9	few	TRBD2	TRBJ2-7	TGTGCCAGCAGCCCGGATAGCGGGGTGATGTACGAGCAGTACTTC	CASSPDSGVMYEQYF
TRBV4-2	.	.	TRBJ1-1	TGTGCCAGCAGCGAATCCACCGGGGGAGCTGAAGCTTTCTTT	CASSESTGGAEAFF
TRBV6-5	.	.	TRBJ2-5	TGTGCCAGCAGTACTCCGCCCGGGACCCTCAACACCCAAGAGACCCAGTACTTC	CASSTPPGTLNTQETQYF
TRBV20-1	few	TRBD2	TRBJ2-5	TGCAGTGCTAGAGATCCGACTAGCGGGGTCCGGGAGACCCAGTACTTC	CSARDPTSGVRETQYF
TRBV5-5	few	.	TRBJ2-2	TGTGCCAGCAGCCGCCAGGACACCGGGGAGCTGTTTTTT	CASSRQDTGELFF
TRBV25-1	few	TRBD1	TRBJ1-6	TGTGCCAGCAGTGATCTTGACAGGGGTAATTCACCCCTCCACTTT	CASSDLDRGNSPLHF
TRBV6-1	many	.	TRBJ2-7	TGTGCCAGCAGTGTGGACAAAGCCTACGAGCAGTACTTC	CASSVDKAYEQYF
TRBV29-1	few	.	TRBJ1-2	TGCAGCGTTCTCAACCCGGTCGGGGCCTCGGGAGGCTACACCTTC	CSVLNPVGASGGYTF
TRBV4-2	.	.	TRBJ2-7	TGTGCCAGCAGCCAAGATAGGTCTAGGAGCTACGAGCAGTACTTC	CASSQDRSRSYEQYF